This is a list of T cell receptor beta chains from one sample in a study of Tregs in tolerant kidney transplant recipients. Using immunoSEQ multiplex PCR, the repertoire was profiled, and TCRdb retains in-frame clones only, with some absent. Of 95,000 to 120,000 clones detected, 90% appear once; the ten largest clones hold 0.34%. Sample: CD4+ T cells from blood, taken before the transplant. The source of these receptors is a human donor who received a combined kidney and bone marrow transplant. Both conserved end residues are part of each CDR3. A D gene is named only where the DNA matches it firmly. A clone size is listed for some rows: how often the clone was seen (once, few, many), or a class if it is expanded.

clone size: .; J gene: TRBJ2-6; D gene: .; V gene: TRBV11-2; CDR3 protein: CASSLGQTGVLTF; CDR3 DNA: TGTGCCAGCAGCTTAGGACAGACAGGCGTCCTGACTTTC
clone size: .; J gene: TRBJ1-2; D gene: .; V gene: TRBV5-1; CDR3 protein: CASSLGIENYGYTF; CDR3 DNA: TGCGCCAGCAGCTTGGGTATAGAAAACTATGGCTACACCTTC
clone size: .; J gene: TRBJ2-5; D gene: .; V gene: TRBV12-5; CDR3 protein: CASGSRLVGETQYF; CDR3 DNA: TGTGCTAGTGGTTCGCGACTAGTCGGGGAGACCCAGTACTTC
clone size: once; J gene: TRBJ2-3; D gene: .; V gene: TRBV19; CDR3 protein: CASSLVSGTDTQYF; CDR3 DNA: TGTGCCAGTAGCCTAGTTAGCGGAACAGATACGCAGTATTTT
clone size: .; J gene: TRBJ2-7; D gene: TRBD2; V gene: TRBV10-3; CDR3 protein: CAINRDYSYEQYF; CDR3 DNA: TGTGCCATCAACCGGGACTACTCCTACGAGCAGTACTTC
clone size: .; J gene: TRBJ2-1; D gene: .; V gene: TRBV5-1; CDR3 protein: CASSLDGRGNEQFF; CDR3 DNA: TGCGCCAGCAGCTTGGACGGTAGAGGAAATGAGCAGTTCTTC
clone size: .; J gene: TRBJ2-1; D gene: .; V gene: TRBV7-9; CDR3 protein: CASSKVSSGNNEQFF; CDR3 DNA: TGTGCCAGCAGCAAAGTTTCCTCCGGTAACAATGAGCAGTTCTTC
clone size: .; J gene: TRBJ2-7; D gene: TRBD2; V gene: TRBV7-9; CDR3 protein: CASSSSGGSYEQYF; CDR3 DNA: TGTGCCAGCAGCTCGAGCGGGGGGAGCTACGAGCAGTACTTC
clone size: .; J gene: TRBJ2-7; D gene: .; V gene: TRBV19; CDR3 protein: CASSSRGGRYEQYF; CDR3 DNA: TGTGCCAGTAGTTCGAGGGGGGGCCGGTACGAGCAGTACTTC
clone size: .; J gene: TRBJ2-2; D gene: .; V gene: TRBV5-1; CDR3 protein: CASSLSRGSSTGELFF; CDR3 DNA: TGCGCCAGCAGTCTTAGCAGGGGCAGTAGCACCGGGGAGCTGTTTTTT
clone size: once; J gene: TRBJ1-3; D gene: TRBD1; V gene: TRBV5-6; CDR3 protein: CASSLRTGFGNTIYF; CDR3 DNA: TGTGCCAGCAGCCTACGGACAGGGTTTGGAAACACCATATATTTT
clone size: .; J gene: TRBJ2-6; D gene: .; V gene: TRBV10-1; CDR3 protein: CASGSGMTGANVLTF; CDR3 DNA: TGCGCCAGCGGGTCAGGGATGACTGGGGCCAACGTCCTGACTTTC
clone size: .; J gene: TRBJ1-4; D gene: .; V gene: TRBV5-5; CDR3 protein: CASSPPAAKLFF; CDR3 DNA: TGTGCCAGCAGCCCACCGGCGGCAAAACTGTTTTTT
clone size: .; J gene: TRBJ2-1; D gene: .; V gene: TRBV7-8; CDR3 protein: CASSAVTNLPNNEQFF; CDR3 DNA: TGTGCCAGCAGCGCCGTTACTAACCTACCAAACAATGAGCAGTTCTTC
clone size: .; J gene: TRBJ2-7; D gene: .; V gene: TRBV27; CDR3 protein: CASSLRQFSEQYF; CDR3 DNA: TGTGCCAGCAGTCTCCGACAGTTCTCCGAGCAGTACTTC
clone size: .; J gene: TRBJ2-5; D gene: TRBD2; V gene: TRBV7-7; CDR3 protein: CASSLAGTSGRETQYF; CDR3 DNA: TGTGCCAGCAGCTTAGCGGGGACTAGCGGGAGAGAGACCCAGTACTTC
clone size: .; J gene: TRBJ2-7; D gene: TRBD2; V gene: TRBV4-1; CDR3 protein: CASSQVAGGLVAGGGNEQYF; CDR3 DNA: TGCGCCAGCAGCCAAGTGGCGGGTGGACTAGTAGCGGGAGGTGGAAACGAGCAGTACTTC
clone size: .; J gene: TRBJ1-2; D gene: .; V gene: TRBV6-6; CDR3 protein: CASSRGVGYGYTF; CDR3 DNA: TGTGCCAGCAGCCGGGGGGTTGGGTATGGCTACACCTTC
clone size: .; J gene: TRBJ1-1; D gene: .; V gene: TRBV5-1; CDR3 protein: CASRNQVKAGTEAFF; CDR3 DNA: TGCGCCAGCAGGAATCAGGTTAAGGCAGGGACTGAAGCTTTCTTT
clone size: .; J gene: TRBJ2-3; D gene: TRBD2; V gene: TRBV4-1; CDR3 protein: CASSPLAGISTDTQYF; CDR3 DNA: TGCGCCAGCAGCCCCCTAGCGGGCATCAGCACAGATACGCAGTATTTT
clone size: .; J gene: TRBJ1-2; D gene: .; V gene: TRBV20-1; CDR3 protein: CSARVSNGYTF; CDR3 DNA: TGCAGTGCTAGAGTCAGTAATGGCTACACCTTC
clone size: .; J gene: TRBJ2-2; D gene: TRBD1; V gene: TRBV6-1; CDR3 protein: CASGGGQDTGELFF; CDR3 DNA: TGTGCCAGCGGAGGGGGACAGGACACCGGGGAGCTGTTTTTT
clone size: .; J gene: TRBJ2-2; D gene: .; V gene: TRBV19; CDR3 protein: CASSTVLGELFF; CDR3 DNA: TGTGCCAGTAGTACGGTCTTGGGGGAGCTGTTTTTT
clone size: .; J gene: TRBJ1-1; D gene: .; V gene: TRBV18; CDR3 protein: CASSPGRNTEAFF; CDR3 DNA: TGTGCCAGCTCACCAGGCAGGAACACTGAAGCTTTCTTT
clone size: .; J gene: TRBJ1-1; D gene: TRBD1; V gene: TRBV7-2; CDR3 protein: CASSSGTGPTEAFF; CDR3 DNA: TGTGCCAGCAGCTCCGGGACAGGGCCCACTGAAGCTTTCTTT
clone size: .; J gene: TRBJ2-2; D gene: TRBD2; V gene: TRBV19; CDR3 protein: CASSGLAGVGGELFF; CDR3 DNA: TGTGCCAGTAGCGGACTAGCGGGAGTGGGCGGGGAGCTGTTTTTT
clone size: .; J gene: TRBJ1-6; D gene: TRBD1; V gene: TRBV5-1; CDR3 protein: CASSSGQGSSPLHF; CDR3 DNA: TGCGCCAGCAGCTCGGGACAGGGGAGTTCACCCCTCCACTTT
clone size: .; J gene: TRBJ2-5; D gene: .; V gene: TRBV6-5; CDR3 protein: CASRGRTLETQYF; CDR3 DNA: TGTGCCAGCAGGGGTCGGACTTTGGAGACCCAGTACTTC
clone size: .; J gene: TRBJ1-2; D gene: .; V gene: TRBV2; CDR3 protein: CASSHRAGDGYTF; CDR3 DNA: TGTGCCAGCAGTCACAGGGCGGGGGATGGCTACACCTTC
clone size: .; J gene: TRBJ1-1; D gene: TRBD1; V gene: TRBV2; CDR3 protein: CASRRGQGGGNTEAFF; CDR3 DNA: TGTGCCAGCAGGCGGGGACAGGGAGGGGGTAACACTGAAGCTTTCTTT
clone size: .; J gene: TRBJ1-1; D gene: .; V gene: TRBV6-5; CDR3 protein: CASSALDREAFF; CDR3 DNA: TGTGCCAGCAGCGCATTGGACAGAGAAGCTTTCTTT
clone size: .; J gene: TRBJ2-7; D gene: .; V gene: TRBV27; CDR3 protein: CASKRRSSYEQYF; CDR3 DNA: TGTGCCAGCAAGCGGAGGAGCTCCTACGAGCAGTACTTC
clone size: .; J gene: TRBJ1-2; D gene: TRBD1; V gene: TRBV5-4; CDR3 protein: CASSLDMTGTGGAGTF; CDR3 DNA: TGTGCCAGCAGCTTGGACATGACCGGGACAGGGGGCGCGGGCACCTTC
clone size: .; J gene: TRBJ2-1; D gene: TRBD2; V gene: TRBV6-5; CDR3 protein: CASSLAGGPYNEQFF; CDR3 DNA: TGTGCCAGCAGTCTAGCGGGAGGCCCCTACAATGAGCAGTTCTTC
clone size: .; J gene: TRBJ2-7; D gene: .; V gene: TRBV5-1; CDR3 protein: CASSLEQGSAYEQYF; CDR3 DNA: TGCGCCAGCAGCTTGGAACAGGGTAGCGCCTACGAGCAGTACTTC
clone size: .; J gene: TRBJ1-1; D gene: .; V gene: TRBV29-1; CDR3 protein: CSVEDRRLMNTEAFF; CDR3 DNA: TGCAGCGTTGAAGATCGTCGGTTAATGAACACTGAAGCTTTCTTT
clone size: .; J gene: TRBJ1-1; D gene: .; V gene: TRBV7-2; CDR3 protein: CASSPYLNTEAFF; CDR3 DNA: TGTGCCAGCAGCCCGTATTTGAACACTGAAGCTTTCTTT
clone size: .; J gene: TRBJ1-1; D gene: TRBD1; V gene: TRBV19; CDR3 protein: CASSISGQGNTEAFF; CDR3 DNA: TGTGCCAGTAGTATATCGGGACAGGGGAACACTGAAGCTTTCTTT
clone size: .; J gene: TRBJ2-7; D gene: TRBD2; V gene: TRBV28; CDR3 protein: CASQRGGYEQYF; CDR3 DNA: TGTGCCAGCCAGCGGGGCGGCTACGAGCAGTACTTC
clone size: .; J gene: TRBJ2-5; D gene: TRBD2; V gene: TRBV5-1; CDR3 protein: CASRRSGGPQETQYF; CDR3 DNA: TGCGCCAGCAGGAGGAGCGGGGGGCCTCAAGAGACCCAGTACTTC
clone size: once; J gene: TRBJ2-2; D gene: TRBD2; V gene: TRBV11-3; CDR3 protein: CASSSKREGAGELFF; CDR3 DNA: TGTGCCAGCAGCTCCAAGCGGGAGGGCGCCGGGGAGCTGTTTTTT
clone size: .; J gene: TRBJ1-2; D gene: .; V gene: TRBV5-6; CDR3 protein: CASSAPDTPEDGYTF; CDR3 DNA: TGTGCCAGCAGCGCTCCGGACACCCCAGAAGATGGCTACACCTTC
clone size: .; J gene: TRBJ1-3; D gene: TRBD1; V gene: TRBV9; CDR3 protein: CASSVEQQGYGNTIYF; CDR3 DNA: TGTGCCAGCAGCGTCGAGCAACAGGGGTATGGAAACACCATATATTTT
clone size: once; J gene: TRBJ1-5; D gene: .; V gene: TRBV19; CDR3 protein: CASSIDSAGRARAQHF; CDR3 DNA: TGTGCCAGTAGTATAGATTCGGCGGGGAGAGCGAGGGCCCAGCATTTT
clone size: .; J gene: TRBJ2-7; D gene: .; V gene: TRBV5-1; CDR3 protein: CASSVQPQGGLYEQYF; CDR3 DNA: TGCGCCAGCAGCGTGCAGCCCCAGGGAGGTCTCTACGAGCAGTACTTC
clone size: .; J gene: TRBJ2-6; D gene: .; V gene: TRBV30; CDR3 protein: CAWRSAGANVLTF; CDR3 DNA: TGTGCCTGGCGGTCGGCTGGGGCCAACGTCCTGACTTTC
clone size: .; J gene: TRBJ1-2; D gene: TRBD1; V gene: TRBV2; CDR3 protein: CASRGTGQNGYTF; CDR3 DNA: TGTGCCAGCAGGGGGACAGGGCAAAATGGCTACACCTTC
clone size: .; J gene: TRBJ2-7; D gene: .; V gene: TRBV29-1; CDR3 protein: CSVVDSSYEQYF; CDR3 DNA: TGCAGCGTGGTGGACAGTTCCTACGAGCAGTACTTC
clone size: .; J gene: TRBJ1-4; D gene: TRBD1; V gene: TRBV10-3; CDR3 protein: CAISESGTGSEKLFF; CDR3 DNA: TGTGCCATCAGTGAGTCGGGGACAGGGAGTGAAAAACTGTTTTTT
clone size: .; J gene: TRBJ2-5; D gene: .; V gene: TRBV5-4; CDR3 protein: CASSLDLGRQETQYF; CDR3 DNA: TGTGCCAGCAGCTTGGATCTGGGGAGGCAAGAGACCCAGTACTTC